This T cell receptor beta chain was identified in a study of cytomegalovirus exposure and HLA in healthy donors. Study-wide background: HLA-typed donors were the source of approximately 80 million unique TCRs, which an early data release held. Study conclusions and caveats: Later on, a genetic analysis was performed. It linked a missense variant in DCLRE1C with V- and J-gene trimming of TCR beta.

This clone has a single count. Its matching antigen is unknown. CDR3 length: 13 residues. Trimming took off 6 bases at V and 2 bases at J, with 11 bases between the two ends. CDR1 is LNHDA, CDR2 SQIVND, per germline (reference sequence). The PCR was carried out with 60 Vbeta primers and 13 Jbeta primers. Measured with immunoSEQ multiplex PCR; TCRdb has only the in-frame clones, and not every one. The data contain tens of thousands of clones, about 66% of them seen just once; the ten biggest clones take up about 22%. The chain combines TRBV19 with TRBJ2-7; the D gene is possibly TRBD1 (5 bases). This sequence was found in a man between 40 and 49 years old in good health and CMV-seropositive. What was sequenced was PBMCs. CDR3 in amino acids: CASSQTETYEQYF. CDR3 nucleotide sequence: TGTGCCAGTAGCCAGACAGAGACCTACGAGCAGTACTTC.